The T cell receptor (beta chain) under discussion was sequenced for a study of shared clonotypes between healthy human individuals. Profiled with immunoSEQ multiplex PCR; TCRdb holds only in-frame clones, not every one. The data show approximately 2.5 million clones, 90% to 95% seen once. This CDR3 has 16 amino acids. CDR1 is SGHTA, CDR2 FQGTGA, per germline. Trimming took 5 bases from V and 0 from J, leaving 14 bases between them. The gene calls are TRBV7-3 and TRBJ2-1, with D possibly TRBD2 on 6 matching bases. The TCR originated in a man younger than 35 in good health. Some clones in this sample may be carry-over from other donors' samples. The sequencing sample was made of naive CD4+ T cells from PBMCs. Subset defined: CD45RA+ positively selected. The CDR3 spells CASSQRGTYSYNEQFF. The CDR3 DNA reads TGTGCCAGCAGCCAACGGGGGACTTACTCCTACAATGAGCAGTTCTTC.